The T cell receptor beta chain under discussion was sequenced for a study of beta chain features in type 1 diabetes. This clone was counted a few times. This CDR3 is 11 amino acids long. V dropped 3 bases and J dropped 8 bases, with 7 bases sitting between them. From germline, CDR1 is MGHDK and CDR2 SYGVNS. Expressed TCRB transcripts were sequenced, since all the RNA that had been isolated was reverse transcribed. Sequencing was performed with immunoSEQ multiplex PCR; in TCRdb, only in-frame clones are kept and a portion is missing. Of some 230,000 clones in the sample, about 10% were seen once. The sequencing input was naive CD4+ T cells from blood. The receptor comes from a woman aged 18-29 years in good health. V gene TRBV25-1 combines with J gene TRBJ1-2; D is unresolved. In nucleotides, the CDR3 is TGTGCCAGCAGTGATTCCATCGGCTACACCTTC. Its translation is CASSDSIGYTF.